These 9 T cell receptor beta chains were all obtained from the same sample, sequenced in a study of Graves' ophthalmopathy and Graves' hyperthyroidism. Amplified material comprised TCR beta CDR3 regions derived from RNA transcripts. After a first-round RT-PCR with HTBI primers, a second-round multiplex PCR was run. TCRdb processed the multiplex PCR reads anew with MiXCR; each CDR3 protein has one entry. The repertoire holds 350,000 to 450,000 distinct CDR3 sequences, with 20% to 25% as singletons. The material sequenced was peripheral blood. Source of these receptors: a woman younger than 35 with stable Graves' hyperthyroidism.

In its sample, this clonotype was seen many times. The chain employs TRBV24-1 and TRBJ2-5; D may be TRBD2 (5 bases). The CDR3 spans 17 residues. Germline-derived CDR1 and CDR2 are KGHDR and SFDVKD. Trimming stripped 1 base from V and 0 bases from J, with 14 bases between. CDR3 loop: CATSDLRGPRDQETQYF. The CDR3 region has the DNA TGTGCCACCAGTGATTTACGCGGCCCGAGGGACCAAGAGACCCAGTACTTC.

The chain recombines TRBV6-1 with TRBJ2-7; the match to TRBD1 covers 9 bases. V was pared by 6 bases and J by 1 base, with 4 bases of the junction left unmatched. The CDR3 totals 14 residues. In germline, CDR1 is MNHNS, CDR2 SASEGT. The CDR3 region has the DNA TGTGCCAGCAGGATCGACAGGGGGTCCTACGAGCAGTACTTC. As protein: CASRIDRGSYEQYF.

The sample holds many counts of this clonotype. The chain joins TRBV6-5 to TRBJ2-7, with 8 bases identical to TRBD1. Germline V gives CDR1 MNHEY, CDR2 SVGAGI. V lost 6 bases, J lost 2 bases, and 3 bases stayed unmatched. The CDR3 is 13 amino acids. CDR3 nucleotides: TGTGCCAGCAGGGGGACAGGCACCTACGAGCAGTACTTC. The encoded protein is CASRGTGTYEQYF.

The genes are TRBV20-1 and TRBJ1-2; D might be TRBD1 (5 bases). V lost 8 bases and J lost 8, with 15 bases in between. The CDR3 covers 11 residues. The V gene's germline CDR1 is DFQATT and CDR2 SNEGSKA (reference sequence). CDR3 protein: CSTGQIGGYTF. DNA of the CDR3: TGCAGTACAGGACAAATTGGGGGCTACACCTTC.

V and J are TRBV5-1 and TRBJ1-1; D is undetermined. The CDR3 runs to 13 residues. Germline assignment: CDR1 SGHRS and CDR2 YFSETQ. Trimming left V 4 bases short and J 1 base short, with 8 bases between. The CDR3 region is CASSPRPNTEAFF. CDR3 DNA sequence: TGCGCCAGCAGCCCACGTCCGAACACTGAAGCTTTCTTT.

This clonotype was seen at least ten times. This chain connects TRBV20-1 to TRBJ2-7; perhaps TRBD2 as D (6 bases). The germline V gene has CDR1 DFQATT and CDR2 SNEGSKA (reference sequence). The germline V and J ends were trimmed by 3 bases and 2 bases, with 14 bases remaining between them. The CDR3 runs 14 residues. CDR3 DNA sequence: TGCAGTGCTAGTGGGACTGCCAATCCCTACGAGCAGTACTTC. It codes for CSASGTANPYEQYF.

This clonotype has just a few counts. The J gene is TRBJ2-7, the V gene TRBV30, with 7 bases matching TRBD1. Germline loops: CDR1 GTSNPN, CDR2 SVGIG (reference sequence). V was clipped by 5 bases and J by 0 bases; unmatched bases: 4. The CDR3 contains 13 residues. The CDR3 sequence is CAWVTGNSYEQYF. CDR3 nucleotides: TGTGCCTGGGTGACAGGGAACTCCTACGAGCAGTACTTC. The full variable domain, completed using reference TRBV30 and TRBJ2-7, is SQTIHQWPATLVQPVGSPLSLECTVEGTSNPNLYWYRQAAGRGLQLLFYSVGIGQISSEVPQNLSASRPQDRQFILSSKKLLLSDSGFYLCAWVTGNSYEQYFGPGTRLTVT.

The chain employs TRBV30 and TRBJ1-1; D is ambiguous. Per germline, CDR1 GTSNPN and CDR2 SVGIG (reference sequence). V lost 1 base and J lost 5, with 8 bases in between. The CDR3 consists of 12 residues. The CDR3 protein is CAWSGARTEAFF. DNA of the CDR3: TGTGCCTGGAGTGGGGCGAGAACTGAAGCTTTCTTT.

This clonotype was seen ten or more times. The chain's CDR3 is CSVAGLAVRYEQYF. As DNA, the CDR3 is TGCAGCGTTGCGGGACTAGCGGTTCGCTACGAGCAGTACTTC. V and J are TRBV29-1 and TRBJ2-7; 11 nucleotides match TRBD2. Germline V gene lookup returns CDR1 SQVTM and CDR2 ANQGSEA. This CDR3 is 14 amino acids long. The V segment lost 4 bases and the J segment 3 bases; nucleotides outside the gene matches: 5.